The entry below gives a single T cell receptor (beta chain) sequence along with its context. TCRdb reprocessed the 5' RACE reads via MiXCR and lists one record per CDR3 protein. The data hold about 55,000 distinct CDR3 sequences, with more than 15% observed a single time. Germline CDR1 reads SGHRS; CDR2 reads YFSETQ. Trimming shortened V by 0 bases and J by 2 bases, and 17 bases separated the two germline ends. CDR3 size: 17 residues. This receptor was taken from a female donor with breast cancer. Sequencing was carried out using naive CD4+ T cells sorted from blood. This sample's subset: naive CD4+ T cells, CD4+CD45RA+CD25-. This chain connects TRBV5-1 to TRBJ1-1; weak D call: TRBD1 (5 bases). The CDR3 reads CASSLGRGGEDNTEAFF. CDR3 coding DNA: TGCGCCAGCAGCTTGGGTAGGGGAGGGGAGGATAACACTGAAGCTTTCTTT.